These 3 T cell receptor beta chains were sequenced from one sample in a study of CD8 T cells in ankylosing spondylitis. MiXCR was run by TCRdb on the 5' RACE reads, yielding one entry per CDR3 protein. The sample contains about 310,000 distinct CDR3 sequences, 20% to 25% of which appear only once. The sample consisted of blood, either unsorted or a sorted T cell fraction (not recorded which). The receptor set was obtained from a female donor with ankylosing spondylitis or in good health (not recorded which).

At least ten counts were recorded for this clonotype. This chain connects TRBV29-1 to TRBJ2-7; possible D gene TRBD1, 5 bases. CDR1 and CDR2 from the germline V gene are SQVTM and ANQGSEA. V lost 4 bases to trimming and J lost 0 bases, with 13 bases between them. The CDR3 consists of 14 residues. The CDR3 DNA is TGCAGCGTTGGCCACAGGCTCAGCTCCTACGAGCAGTACTTC. Encoded protein: CSVGHRLSSYEQYF.

In its sample, this clonotype was seen a few times. The chain has TRBV4-3 and TRBJ1-1; TRBD1 is a possible D gene (5 bases). This CDR3 region has 14 residues. Germline-derived CDR1 and CDR2 are LGHNA and YSLEER. Trimming removed 4 bases from V and 1 base from J, with 10 bases in between. This CDR3 is CASSRGVGNTEAFF. In DNA form, the CDR3 reads TGCGCCAGCAGCCGGGGGGTGGGGAACACTGAAGCTTTCTTT.

CDR3 residues: CASSLLRIQEFTDTQYF. DNA of the CDR3: TGTGCCAGCAGCCTACTCCGGATACAGGAGTTCACAGATACGCAGTATTTT. The J gene is TRBJ2-3, the V gene TRBV12-3 or TRBV12-4; tentative D call: TRBD1 (5 bases). The V and J ends lost 6 bases and 2 bases respectively, with 21 bases between them. The CDR3 is made up of 17 amino acids.